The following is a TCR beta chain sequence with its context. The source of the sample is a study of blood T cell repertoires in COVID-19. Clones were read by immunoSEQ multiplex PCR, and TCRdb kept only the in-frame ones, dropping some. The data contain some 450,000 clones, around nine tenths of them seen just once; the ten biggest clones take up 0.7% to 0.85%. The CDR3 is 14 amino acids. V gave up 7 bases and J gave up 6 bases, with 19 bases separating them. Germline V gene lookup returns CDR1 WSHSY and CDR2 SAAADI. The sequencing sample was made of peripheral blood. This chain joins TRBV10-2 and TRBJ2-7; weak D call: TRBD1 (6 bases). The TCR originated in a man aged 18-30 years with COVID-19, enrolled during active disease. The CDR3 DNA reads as TGCGCCAGCACATCAGGGGCCGTTCCAACCGAGCAGTACTTC. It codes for CASTSGAVPTEQYF.